Reported below is one T cell receptor beta chain. Its antigen remains unidentified. Those who donated were healthy bone marrow donors. This sample is drawn from a study of cytomegalovirus exposure and HLA in healthy donors. Overall study results and limits: A later look showed TCR association rates differing by HLA locus, highest for DRB1 and lowest for HLA-C. For cytomegalovirus status, the classifier reportedly gave diagnoses with high specificity and sensitivity.

Between the trimmed V and J ends, which lost 4 bases and 0 bases, there was a span of 14 bases. The CDR3 is made up of 16 amino acids. The germline V gene has CDR1 ENHRY and CDR2 SYGVKD. Primers included in the PCR were 60 Vbeta and 13 Jbeta primers. Clones were read by immunoSEQ multiplex PCR, and TCRdb kept only the in-frame ones, dropping some. The sample has about 140,000 clones; 76% are singletons. What was sequenced was PBMCs. This sequence joins TRBV10-3 and TRBJ2-3; tentatively, D is TRBD2 (6 bases). This clonotype originated in a man aged 40-50 years in good health and CMV-seronegative. CDR3 bases: TGTGCCATCAGTGTATCCCCCGGGAGAAGCACAGATACGCAGTATTTT. Translating it yields CAISVSPGRSTDTQYF.